The 13 T cell receptor beta chains given below trace back to one sample, sequenced in a study of CD8 T cells in Susac syndrome. An input of about 0.45 to 1 ug of RNA was subjected to reverse transcription using random hexamers. TCRdb used MiXCR to reprocess the immunoSEQ multiplex PCR reads, holding one entry per CDR3 protein. The sample has 70,000 to 85,000 distinct CDR3 sequences; approximately 96% are singletons. The sequencing input was CD8+ T cells from PBMCs. All receptors come from a human donor with Susac syndrome.

The rearrangement joins TRBV4-3 to TRBJ2-1, with D unresolved. V was shortened by 0 bases and J by 5 bases, with 11 bases between the two germline ends. The CDR3 has 15 amino acids. From germline, CDR1 is LGHNA and CDR2 YSLEER. CDR3 bases: TGCGCCAGCAGCCAAGATGGCCCAGCTGACAATGAGCAGTTCTTC. This encodes CASSQDGPADNEQFF.

The chain has TRBV29-1 and TRBJ2-3, with 10 bases fitting TRBD2. J lost 4 bases, V lost 6 bases, and 13 bases had no gene match. This CDR3 has 16 amino acids. Germline CDR1 is SQVTM and CDR2 is ANQGSEA. This CDR3 is CSVVDPWSGGADTQYF. CDR3 nucleotide sequence: TGCAGCGTCGTGGACCCCTGGAGCGGGGGGGCAGATACGCAGTATTTT.

The CDR3, as DNA: TGTGCCAGCAGCTCCCCCGCCGAGCAGTACGTC. Translating it yields CASSSPAEQYV. The chain joins TRBV7-9 to TRBJ2-7, with D uncertain. V lost 4 bases and J lost 6, with 7 bases in between. Germline loops: CDR1 SEHNR, CDR2 FQNEAQ (reference sequence). This CDR3 comprises 11 residues.

The chain combines TRBV12-3 or TRBV12-4 with TRBJ1-5; D call uncertain. CDR3 length: 14 residues. The V end lost 6 bases, the J end lost 5 bases, and 14 bases lay between the germline ends. Here the CDR3 DNA reads TGTGCCAGCAGACCAAAATCGACCTATCAGCCCCAGCATTTT. Translating it yields CASRPKSTYQPQHF.

The J gene is TRBJ2-4, the V gene TRBV18; D remains ambiguous. The CDR3 covers 15 residues. V lost 4 bases and J lost 3, with 13 bases in between. Germline loops: CDR1 KGHSH, CDR2 LQKENI. CDR3 sequence: CASSQTELIKNIQYF. CDR3 in DNA: TGTGCCAGCTCACAAACGGAGCTAATCAAAAACATTCAGTACTTC. Together with reference TRBV18 and TRBJ2-4, the CDR3 gives the full variable domain: NAGVMQNPRHLVRRRGQEARLRCSPMKGHSHVYWYRQLPEEGLKFMVYLQKENIIDESGMPKERFSAEFPKEGPSILRIQQVVRGDSAAYFCASSQTELIKNIQYFGAGTRLSVL.

J is TRBJ1-1 and V is TRBV7-9, with D uncertain. With 4 bases removed from V and 4 bases from J, the gap between germline ends came to 10 bases. Per germline, CDR1 SEHNR and CDR2 FQNEAQ (reference sequence). The CDR3 totals 13 residues. DNA of the CDR3: TGTGCCAGCAGCTCCAGTAGGGCCACTGAAGCTTTCTTT. Its protein product is CASSSSRATEAFF.

This clonotype came up once. This chain links TRBV6-4 with TRBJ2-3; D remains ambiguous. Per germline, CDR1 MRHNA and CDR2 SNTAGT. CDR3 size: 13 residues. Trimming stripped 4 bases from V and 0 bases from J, with 5 bases between. The CDR3 coding sequence is TGTGCCAGCAGTGTCCACAGCACAGATACGCAGTATTTT. It codes for CASSVHSTDTQYF.

The V call is TRBV3-1, the J call TRBJ2-7, with 10 bases lining up with TRBD1. CDR1 and CDR2 (germline): LGHDT, YNNKEL (reference sequence). V lost 4 bases to trimming and J lost 4 bases; unmatched junction nucleotides: 4. The CDR3 contains 14 residues. CDR3 nucleotide sequence: TGTGCCAGCAGCCCCGGACAGGGGGAATACGAGCAGTACTTC. It encodes CASSPGQGEYEQYF.

This clonotype appeared once. The chain is built from TRBV9 and TRBJ2-3; 11 nucleotides align to TRBD2. The germline CDR1 and CDR2 sequences are SGDLS and YYNGEE. The J segment lost 4 bases and the V segment lost 3 bases, leaving 13 bases of the junction unmatched. The CDR3 loop spans 18 amino acids. The CDR3 here is CASSEGDVASGGSDTQYF. The CDR3 DNA reads TGTGCCAGCAGCGAGGGGGACGTGGCTAGCGGGGGGTCAGATACGCAGTATTTT.

This sequence joins TRBV3-1 and TRBJ1-1, with D hard to call. The V gene lost 0 bases and the J gene lost 11 bases, with 7 bases spanning the gap. The germline V gene has CDR1 LGHDT and CDR2 YNNKEL (reference sequence). CDR3 length: 11 residues. CDR3 sequence reads: CASSQEINAFF. For the CDR3, the DNA is TGTGCCAGCAGCCAAGAAATAAACGCTTTCTTT.

In its sample, this clonotype was seen once. The chain couples TRBV20-1 to TRBJ2-1; tentatively, D is TRBD1 (6 bases). The V end was cut by 1 base, the J end by 1 base, with 17 bases between. Germline-derived CDR1 and CDR2 are DFQATT and SNEGSKA (reference sequence). There are 17 residues in the CDR3. CDR3 nucleotide sequence: TGCAGTGCTAGAGCGGCCAGGGGTAAGAGGTCCTACAATGAGCAGTTCTTC. This gives the protein CSARAARGKRSYNEQFF.

V is TRBV7-9 and J is TRBJ2-7; D unresolved. The CDR3 consists of 12 residues. Germline V gene lookup returns CDR1 SEHNR and CDR2 FQNEAQ (reference sequence). V shed 5 bases and J shed 7 bases, with 12 bases lying between them. Written as DNA, the CDR3 is TGTGCCAGCAGCCTCGGACCGCGGGAGCAGTACGTC. This gives the protein CASSLGPREQYV.

V and J are TRBV24-1 and TRBJ1-5; a possible D gene is TRBD1 (5 bases). The ends were cut back, 3 bases at V and 15 bases at J, with 14 bases in the middle. Looked up from germline, CDR1 is KGHDR and CDR2 is SFDVKD. The CDR3 runs to 12 residues. The CDR3 DNA is TGTGCCACCAGTGATCGGGGCAGGCCATCGCATTTT. Protein sequence: CATSDRGRPSHF.